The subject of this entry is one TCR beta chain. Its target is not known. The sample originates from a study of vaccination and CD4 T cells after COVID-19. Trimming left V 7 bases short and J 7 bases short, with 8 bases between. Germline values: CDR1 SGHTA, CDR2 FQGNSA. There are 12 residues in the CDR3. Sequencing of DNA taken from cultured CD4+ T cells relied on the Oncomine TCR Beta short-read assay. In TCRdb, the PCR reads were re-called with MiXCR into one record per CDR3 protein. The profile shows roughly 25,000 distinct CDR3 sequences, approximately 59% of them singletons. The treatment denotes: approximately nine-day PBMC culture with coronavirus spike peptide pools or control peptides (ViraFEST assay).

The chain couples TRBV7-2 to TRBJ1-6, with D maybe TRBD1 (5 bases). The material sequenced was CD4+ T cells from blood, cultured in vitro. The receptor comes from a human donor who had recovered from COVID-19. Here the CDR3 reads CASNNRNSPLHF. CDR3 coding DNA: TGTGCCAGCAACAACAGGAATTCACCCCTCCACTTT.